Following are 24 T cell receptor beta chains from one sample sequenced in a study of T cell responses to AZD1222 COVID-19 vaccine. Here immunoSEQ multiplex PCR was the method, and the copy in TCRdb shows in-frame clones only, minus some. Of 130,000 or so clones in the sample, 75% to 90% are singletons; the top ten hold about 3%. Sequenced here: peripheral blood, sampled on day 0 of AZD1222 vaccination. The receptors were sampled from an adult in good health.

The chain links TRBV28 to TRBJ2-7; D might be TRBD2 (5 bases). The germline gives CDR1 MDHEN, CDR2 SYDVKM. The CDR3 is made up of 15 amino acids. V shed 3 bases and J shed 0 bases, with 12 bases lying between them. The CDR3 protein is CASSFGVGISYEQYF. In DNA, the CDR3 is TGTGCCAGCAGTTTCGGGGTTGGGATCTCCTACGAGCAGTACTTC.

About this clone: The same CDR3 also results from other DNA sequences found in this sample. The chain combines TRBV7-9 with TRBJ1-1; D is unresolved. CDR1 and CDR2 (germline): SEHNR, FQNEAQ (reference sequence). V lost 1 base and J lost 6, with 6 bases in between. This CDR3 has 12 amino acids. The CDR3 DNA is TGTGCCAGCAGCTTAGTGCACGCTGAAGCTTTCTTT. Translated, it gives CASSLVHAEAFF. Based on the CDR3 plus reference TRBV7-9 and TRBJ1-1, the full variable domain is DTGVSQNPRHKITKRGQNVTFRCDPISEHNRLYWYRQTLGQGPEFLTYFQNEAQLEKSRLLSDRFSAERPKGSFSTLEIQRTEQGDSAMYLCASSLVHAEAFFGQGTRLTVV.

This clone was counted between two and nine times. This sequence joins TRBV11-2 and TRBJ1-2; TRBD1 matches at 8 bases. V gave up 6 bases and J gave up 1 base; unmatched junction bases: 7. Per the germline V gene, CDR1 is SGHAT and CDR2 is FQNNGV. The CDR3 sequence is 15 residues long. The CDR3 sequence: CASSTTGGFNYGYTF. In DNA form, the CDR3 reads TGTGCCAGCAGTACAACAGGGGGATTTAACTATGGCTACACCTTC.

The V call is TRBV27, the J call TRBJ2-7; 9 bases map to TRBD1. The CDR3 loop spans 15 amino acids. Germline CDR1 MNHEY, CDR2 SMNVEV (reference sequence). J lost 7 bases, V lost 5 bases, and 12 bases had no gene match. The CDR3: CASSPRDRVSWEQYF. The CDR3 region has the DNA TGTGCCAGCAGTCCCCGGGACAGGGTCTCGTGGGAGCAGTACTTC.

V and J are TRBV9 and TRBJ2-3, with TRBD2 matching over 9 bases. This CDR3 is built from 15 residues. V shed 3 bases, J shed 0 bases, and the junction held 2 bases outside the gene matches. Germline V gene lookup returns CDR1 SGDLS and CDR2 YYNGEE. For the CDR3, the DNA is TGTGCCAGCAGCGAAGGACTAGCGAGCACAGATACGCAGTATTTT. This gives the protein CASSEGLASTDTQYF.

V is TRBV5-1 and J is TRBJ1-1, with D maybe TRBD1 (6 bases). The V and J ends lost 4 bases and 1 base respectively, with 14 bases between them. Germline V lookup: CDR1 SGHRS, CDR2 YFSETQ. CDR3 length equals 15 residues. CDR3 nucleotides: TGCGCCAGCAGCGATACAGGGATGGGGAACACTGAAGCTTTCTTT. It specifies CASSDTGMGNTEAFF.

The chain is built from TRBV18 and TRBJ2-7, with TRBD1 matching over 8 bases. This CDR3 is 16 amino acids long. V shed 2 bases, J shed 4 bases, and the junction held 10 bases outside the gene matches. The germline V gene encodes CDR1 KGHSH and CDR2 LQKENI. The CDR3 loop is CASSPVLGQVTYEQYF. The CDR3 nucleotides are TGTGCCAGCTCACCAGTCTTGGGACAGGTTACTTACGAGCAGTACTTC.

In this sample, this clone turned up once. The V gene is TRBV30, the J gene TRBJ1-2; 10 nucleotides match TRBD1. CDR1 is GTSNPN and CDR2 is SVGIG in the germline V gene (reference sequence). The length of the CDR3 is 12 residues. V trimming: 6 bases; J trimming: 8 bases; junction bases outside the gene matches: 6. The CDR3 sequence is CACPGTGEGYTF. CDR3 DNA: TGTGCCTGCCCCGGGACAGGGGAAGGCTACACCTTC. Looking up the rest from reference TRBV30 and TRBJ1-2 gives the full variable domain: SQTIHQWPATLVQPVGSPLSLECTVEGTSNPNLYWYRQAAGRGLQLLFYSVGIGQISSEVPQNLSASRPQDRQFILSSKKLLLSDSGFYLCACPGTGEGYTFGSGTRLTVV.

V gene TRBV5-1 combines with J gene TRBJ1-4; D is unresolved. The germline gives CDR1 SGHRS, CDR2 YFSETQ. The length of the CDR3 is 16 residues. V lost 0 bases and J lost 8, with 17 bases in between. CDR3 protein: CASSLAGGGKGEKLFF. The CDR3, as DNA: TGCGCCAGCAGCTTGGCCGGCGGAGGGAAAGGCGAAAAACTGTTTTTT.

V gene TRBV6-5 combines with J gene TRBJ1-4; no reliable D call. CDR3 length: 15 residues. V lost 6 bases and J 0 bases, leaving 11 bases between the germline ends. Looked up from germline, CDR1 is MNHEY and CDR2 is SVGAGI. As DNA, the CDR3 is TGTGCCAGCAGGAGAGAATGGGCAACTAATGAAAAACTGTTTTTT. This gives the protein CASRREWATNEKLFF.

The rearrangement joins TRBV19 to TRBJ1-4; D is uncertain. Germline V gives CDR1 LNHDA, CDR2 SQIVND (reference sequence). Trimming pared 1 base from V and 7 bases from J, leaving 13 bases between. This CDR3 has 15 amino acids. The CDR3 bases are TGTGCCAGTAGTATAGGCACCTCTCCGGGTGAAAAACTGTTTTTT. This encodes CASSIGTSPGEKLFF.

CDR3 nucleotide sequence: TGTGCCAGCAGTTTAAATTCCGCCGGGGCCGGGGAGCTGTTTTTT. This gives the protein CASSLNSAGAGELFF. The chain couples TRBV27 to TRBJ2-2, with D possibly matching TRBD2 (5 bases). Germline V gene sequence: CDR1 MNHEY, CDR2 SMNVEV (reference sequence). V dropped 2 bases and J dropped 6 bases, with 13 bases sitting between them. The length of the CDR3 is 15 residues.

The V call is TRBV7-2, the J call TRBJ1-3, with TRBD1 as a possible D gene (6 bases). V lost 2 bases to trimming and J lost 0 bases, with 11 bases between them. Germline-derived CDR1 and CDR2 are SGHTA and FQGNSA. The CDR3 has 16 amino acids. CDR3 in DNA: TGTGCCAGCAGCTTAAATCAGGGGATCTCTGGAAACACCATATATTTT. Translated: CASSLNQGISGNTIYF.

As DNA, the CDR3 is TGTGCCAGCAGTCCCGGACTAGCGGGATCCTACGAGCAGTACTTC. Amino acid sequence: CASSPGLAGSYEQYF. The V call is TRBV3-1 (or the pseudogene TRBV3-2), the J call TRBJ2-7; 12 nucleotides match TRBD2. This CDR3 spans 15 amino acids. V was clipped by 6 bases and J by 1 base; unmatched bases: 4. Germline CDR1 and CDR2: LGHDT and YNNKEL (reference sequence).

This rearrangement joins TRBV7-2 to TRBJ1-5, with D unclear. V was clipped by 1 base and J by 6 bases, with 7 bases between them. Germline CDR1 SGHTA, CDR2 FQGNSA. This CDR3 has 13 amino acids. DNA of the CDR3: TGTGCCAGCAGCTTAGGCCGAGGTCAGCCCCAGCATTTT. Residues: CASSLGRGQPQHF.

The chain recombines TRBV9 with TRBJ2-3; TRBD2 agrees at 9 bases. Germline trimming cut 4 bases from V and 2 bases from J; bases unmatched to any gene: 5. CDR1 and CDR2 (germline): SGDLS, YYNGEE. This CDR3 is 15 amino acids long. CDR3 bases: TGTGCCAGCAGCCGCGGGGGGGAAATCACAGATACGCAGTATTTT. It yields the protein CASSRGGEITDTQYF. The complete variable domain, with remaining parts taken from reference TRBV9 and TRBJ2-3, reads DSGVTQTPKHLITATGQRVTLRCSPRSGDLSVYWYQQSLDQGLQFLIQYYNGEERAKGNILERFSAQQFPDLHSELNLSSLELGDSALYFCASSRGGEITDTQYFGPGTRLTVL.

In nucleotides, the CDR3 is TGTGCCAGCAGGGGACAGTCTGGAAACACCATATATTTT. This codes for CASRGQSGNTIYF. The gene calls are TRBV2 and TRBJ1-3; TRBD1 agrees at 7 bases. The CDR3 length is 13 residues. Per germline, CDR1 SNHLY and CDR2 FYNNEI. Trimming removed 6 bases from V and 1 base from J; junction bases left unmatched: 0.

The chain links TRBV19 to TRBJ2-3, with D perhaps TRBD1 (6 bases). Trimming removed 6 bases at V and 6 bases at J, with 13 bases between. CDR3 length: 13 amino acids. Germline V gene sequence: CDR1 LNHDA, CDR2 SQIVND (reference sequence). The CDR3 here is CASSQGWGDTQYF. The CDR3 nucleotides are TGTGCCAGTAGCCAGGGGTGGGGCGATACGCAGTATTTT.

The chain carries TRBV7-2 and TRBJ2-7; D is uncertain. The V gene's germline CDR1 is SGHTA and CDR2 FQGNSA. Trimming removed 2 bases from V and 3 bases from J, with 5 bases in between. CDR3 length: 12 amino acids. CDR3 nucleotides: TGTGCCAGCAGCTTATCGGGCTACGAGCAGTACTTC. Translation: CASSLSGYEQYF.

For the CDR3, the DNA is TGTGCCAGCAGTCGGTCGGGACAGAACAATGGCTACACCTTC. Protein product: CASSRSGQNNGYTF. This chain links TRBV25-1 with TRBJ1-2; 7 bases agree with TRBD1. The CDR3 runs 14 residues. J lost 6 bases, V lost 5 bases, and 9 bases had no gene match. Per the germline V gene, CDR1 is MGHDK and CDR2 is SYGVNS.

The V and J genes are TRBV5-6 and TRBJ1-2, with 7 bases that match TRBD1. The CDR3 is 14 residues long. After removal of 4 bases from V and 6 bases from J, the junction contained 9 bases not matched to a gene. CDR1 SGHDT and CDR2 YYEEEE come from the germline V gene. CDR3 in amino acids: CASSEGQAVDGYTF. The CDR3 DNA sequence: TGTGCCAGCAGCGAAGGACAGGCGGTAGATGGCTACACCTTC.

This clone appeared a single time. This rearrangement joins TRBV4-2 to TRBJ2-3; D remains unclear. V was pared by 1 base and J by 6 bases, with 14 bases between. The CDR3 sequence is 15 residues long. CDR1 is LGHNA and CDR2 is YNFKEQ in the germline V gene. CDR3 sequence reads: CASSQGPPTEDTQYF. The CDR3 DNA follows: TGTGCCAGCAGCCAAGGGCCCCCGACTGAGGATACGCAGTATTTT.

V is TRBV6-2 or TRBV6-3 and J is TRBJ1-5; tentative D call: TRBD1 (5 bases). With 3 bases removed from V and 2 bases from J, the gap between germline ends came to 14 bases. Germline V lookup: CDR1 MNHEY, CDR2 SVGEGT. The CDR3 consists of 16 residues. The CDR3 DNA follows: TGTGCCAGCAGTTATGGGACCGGGGTCGGCAATCAGCCCCAGCATTTT. Encoded protein: CASSYGTGVGNQPQHF.

Worth noting for this clone: Relative to the germline gene, one junction end is altered; a read error may explain this. V and J are TRBV7-3 and TRBJ2-6, with D possibly TRBD1 on 6 matching bases. CDR3 length: 15 amino acids. Per germline, CDR1 SGHTA and CDR2 FQGTGA. CDR3 bases: TGTGCCAGCAGCCTAACAGGGTCCTCGGCCAACGTCCTGACTTTC. Protein sequence: CASSLTGSSANVLTF.